This TCR beta chain was obtained from a study of T cells after yellow fever vaccination. This clonotype turned up a few times. Its antigen is still unknown. TCRdb processed the 5' RACE reads anew with MiXCR; each CDR3 protein has one entry. This sample has more than 300,000 distinct CDR3 sequences, with approximately 4% found just once. Overall study results and limits: High-abundance clonotypes from the bulk population could contaminate FACS-sorted repertoires.

Germline trimming cut 0 bases from V and 7 bases from J; bases unmatched to any gene: 6. From germline, CDR1 is LGHNA and CDR2 YSLEER. The CDR3 spans 15 residues. The rearrangement joins TRBV4-3 to TRBJ2-3; TRBD2 matches at 8 bases. Sequencing used PBMCs, obtained 15 days after the yellow fever booster vaccination. This clonotype was obtained from a man between 18 and 29 years old who received the YFV17D yellow fever vaccine. The CDR3, as DNA: TGCGCCAGCAGCCAAGAACGGGGGGGCCTGTATACGCAGTATTTT. This encodes CASSQERGGLYTQYF.